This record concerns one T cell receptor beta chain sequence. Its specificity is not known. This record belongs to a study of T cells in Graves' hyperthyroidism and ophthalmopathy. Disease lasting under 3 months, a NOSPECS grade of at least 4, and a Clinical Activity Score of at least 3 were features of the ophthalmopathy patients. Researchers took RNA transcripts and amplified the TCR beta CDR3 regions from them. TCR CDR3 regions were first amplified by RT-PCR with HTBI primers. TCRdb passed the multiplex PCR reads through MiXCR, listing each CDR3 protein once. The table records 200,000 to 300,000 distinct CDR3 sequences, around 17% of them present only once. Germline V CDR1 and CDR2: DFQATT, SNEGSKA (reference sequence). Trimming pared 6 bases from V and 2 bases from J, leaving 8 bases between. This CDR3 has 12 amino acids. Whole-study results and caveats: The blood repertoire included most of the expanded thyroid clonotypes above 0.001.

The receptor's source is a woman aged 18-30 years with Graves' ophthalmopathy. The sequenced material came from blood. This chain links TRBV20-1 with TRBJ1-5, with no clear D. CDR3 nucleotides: TGCAGTGCAGGGTCGCGCAATCAGCCCCAGCATTTT. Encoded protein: CSAGSRNQPQHF.